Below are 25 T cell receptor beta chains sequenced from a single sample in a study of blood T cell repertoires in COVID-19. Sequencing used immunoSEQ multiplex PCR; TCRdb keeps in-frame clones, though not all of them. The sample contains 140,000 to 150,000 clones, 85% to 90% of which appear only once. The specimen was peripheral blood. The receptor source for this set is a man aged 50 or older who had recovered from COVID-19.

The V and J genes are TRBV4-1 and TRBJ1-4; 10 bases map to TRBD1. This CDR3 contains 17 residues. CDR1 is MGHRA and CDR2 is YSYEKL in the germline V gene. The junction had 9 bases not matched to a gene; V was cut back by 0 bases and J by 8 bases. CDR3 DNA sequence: TGCGCCAGCAGCCAAGAGGGGGACAGGGGAATAGGGGAAAAACTGTTTTTT. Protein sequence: CASSQEGDRGIGEKLFF.

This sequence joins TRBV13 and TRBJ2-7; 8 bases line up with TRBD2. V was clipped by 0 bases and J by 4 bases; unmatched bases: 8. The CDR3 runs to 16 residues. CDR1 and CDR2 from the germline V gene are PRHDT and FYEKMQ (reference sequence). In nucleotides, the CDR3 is TGTGCCAGCAGCTTAGGAAGCGGGGGTCCCAGATACGAGCAGTACTTC. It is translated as CASSLGSGGPRYEQYF.

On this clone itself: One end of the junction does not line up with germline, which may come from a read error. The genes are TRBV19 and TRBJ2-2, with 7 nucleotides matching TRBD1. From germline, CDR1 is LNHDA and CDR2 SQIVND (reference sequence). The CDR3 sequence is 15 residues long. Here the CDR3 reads CASSVDRVGTGELFF. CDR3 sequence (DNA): TGTGCCAGTAGTGTAGACAGGGTAGGCACCGGGGAGCTGTTTTTT.

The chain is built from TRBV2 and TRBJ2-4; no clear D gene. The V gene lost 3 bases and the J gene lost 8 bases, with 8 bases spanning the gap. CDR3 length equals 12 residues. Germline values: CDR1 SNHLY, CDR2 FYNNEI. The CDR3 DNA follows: TGTGCCAGCAGTGAGTTCTCCGACATTCAGTACTTC. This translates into CASSEFSDIQYF.

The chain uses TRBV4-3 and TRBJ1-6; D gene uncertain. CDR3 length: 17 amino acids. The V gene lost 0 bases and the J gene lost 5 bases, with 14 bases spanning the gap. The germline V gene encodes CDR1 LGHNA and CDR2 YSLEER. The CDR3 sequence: CASSQDGEAVDNSPLHF. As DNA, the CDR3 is TGCGCCAGCAGCCAAGATGGCGAGGCAGTCGATAATTCACCCCTCCACTTT.

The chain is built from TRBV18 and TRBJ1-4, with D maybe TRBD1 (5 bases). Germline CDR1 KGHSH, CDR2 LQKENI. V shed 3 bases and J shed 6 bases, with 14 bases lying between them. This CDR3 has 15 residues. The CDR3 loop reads CASSPNQGSDEKLFF. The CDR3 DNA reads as TGTGCCAGCTCACCTAACCAGGGTAGTGATGAAAAACTGTTTTTT.

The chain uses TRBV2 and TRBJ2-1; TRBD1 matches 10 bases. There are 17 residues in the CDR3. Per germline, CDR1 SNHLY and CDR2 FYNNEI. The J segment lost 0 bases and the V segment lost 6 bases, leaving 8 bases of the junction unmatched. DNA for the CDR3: TGTGCCAGCAGCGCGACAGGGGGCCAGAGCTCCTACAATGAGCAGTTCTTC. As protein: CASSATGGQSSYNEQFF.

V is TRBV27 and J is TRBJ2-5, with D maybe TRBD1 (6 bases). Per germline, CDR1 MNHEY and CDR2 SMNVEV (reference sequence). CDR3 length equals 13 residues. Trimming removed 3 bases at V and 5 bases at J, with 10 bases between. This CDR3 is CASSFWQGETQYF. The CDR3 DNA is TGTGCCAGCAGTTTTTGGCAGGGGGAGACCCAGTACTTC.

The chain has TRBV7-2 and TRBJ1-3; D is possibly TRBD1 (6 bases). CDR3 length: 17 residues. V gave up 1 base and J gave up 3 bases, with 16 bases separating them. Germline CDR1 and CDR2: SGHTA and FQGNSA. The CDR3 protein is CASSLVAPRGGGNTIYF. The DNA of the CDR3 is TGTGCCAGCAGCTTAGTAGCACCCAGGGGCGGTGGAAACACCATATATTTT.

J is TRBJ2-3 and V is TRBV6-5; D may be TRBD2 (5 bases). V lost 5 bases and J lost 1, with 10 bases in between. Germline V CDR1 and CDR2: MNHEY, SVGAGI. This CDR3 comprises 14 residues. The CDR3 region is CASSKWERTDTQYF. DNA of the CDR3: TGTGCCAGCAGTAAATGGGAGCGCACAGATACGCAGTATTTT.

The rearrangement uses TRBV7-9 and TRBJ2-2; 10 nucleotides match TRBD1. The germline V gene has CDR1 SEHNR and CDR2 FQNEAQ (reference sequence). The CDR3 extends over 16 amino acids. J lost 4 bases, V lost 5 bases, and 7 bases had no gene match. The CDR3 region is CASSRDRGPSTGELFF. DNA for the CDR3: TGTGCCAGCAGCCGCGACAGGGGGCCGTCCACCGGGGAGCTGTTTTTT.

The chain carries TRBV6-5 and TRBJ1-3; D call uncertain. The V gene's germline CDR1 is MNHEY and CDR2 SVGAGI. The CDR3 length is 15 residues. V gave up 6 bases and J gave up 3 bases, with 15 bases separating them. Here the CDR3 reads CASSASVGGGNTIYF. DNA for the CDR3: TGTGCCAGCAGCGCCAGTGTAGGAGGTGGAAACACCATATATTTT.

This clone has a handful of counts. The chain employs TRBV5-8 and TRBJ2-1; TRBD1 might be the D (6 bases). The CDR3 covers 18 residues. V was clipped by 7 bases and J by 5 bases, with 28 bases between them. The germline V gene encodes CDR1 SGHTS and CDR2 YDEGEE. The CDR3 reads CASPNWIHSRGVNNEQFF. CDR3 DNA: TGTGCCAGCCCCAATTGGATACACTCCAGGGGCGTCAACAATGAGCAGTTCTTC.

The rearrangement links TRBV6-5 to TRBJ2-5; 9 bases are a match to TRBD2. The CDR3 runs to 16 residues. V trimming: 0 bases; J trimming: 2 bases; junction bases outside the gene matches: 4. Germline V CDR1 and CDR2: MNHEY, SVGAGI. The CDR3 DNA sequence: TGTGCCAGCAGTTACTCTAGCGGGGGACTACAAGAGACCCAGTACTTC. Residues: CASSYSSGGLQETQYF.

This CDR3 is CASSLSQGGNEQFF. The CDR3 coding sequence is TGCGCCAGCAGCTTGTCACAGGGTGGCAATGAGCAGTTCTTC. The genes are TRBV5-1 and TRBJ2-1; the D gene is possibly TRBD1 (6 bases). V shed 1 base and J shed 6 bases, with 11 bases lying between them. The CDR3 has 14 amino acids. Germline V gene sequence: CDR1 SGHRS, CDR2 YFSETQ.

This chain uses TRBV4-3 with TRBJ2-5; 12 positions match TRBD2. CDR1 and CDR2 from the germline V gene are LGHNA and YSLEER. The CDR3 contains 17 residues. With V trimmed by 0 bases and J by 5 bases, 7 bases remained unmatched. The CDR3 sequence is CASSQDELAGGGETQYF. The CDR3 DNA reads TGCGCCAGCAGCCAAGATGAGCTAGCGGGAGGGGGGGAGACCCAGTACTTC.

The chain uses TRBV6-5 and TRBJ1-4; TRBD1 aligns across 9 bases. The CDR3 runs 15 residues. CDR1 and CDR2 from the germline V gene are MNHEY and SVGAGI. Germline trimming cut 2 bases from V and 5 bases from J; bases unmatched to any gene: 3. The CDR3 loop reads CASSYEGTGNEKLFF. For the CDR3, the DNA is TGTGCCAGCAGTTACGAGGGGACAGGGAATGAAAAACTGTTTTTT.

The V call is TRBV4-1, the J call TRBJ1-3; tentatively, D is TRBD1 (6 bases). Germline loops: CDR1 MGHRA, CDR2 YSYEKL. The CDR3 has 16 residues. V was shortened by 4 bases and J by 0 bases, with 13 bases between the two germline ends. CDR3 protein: CASSLSGTPSGNTIYF. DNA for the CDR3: TGCGCCAGCAGCCTCTCCGGGACACCCTCTGGAAACACCATATATTTT.

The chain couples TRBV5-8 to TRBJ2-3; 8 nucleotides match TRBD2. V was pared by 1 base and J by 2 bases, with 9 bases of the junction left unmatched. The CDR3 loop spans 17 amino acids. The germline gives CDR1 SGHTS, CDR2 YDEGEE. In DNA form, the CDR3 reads TGTGCCAGCAGCTTGAGCGCCGGGGGGGGCAACACAGATACGCAGTATTTT. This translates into CASSLSAGGGNTDTQYF.

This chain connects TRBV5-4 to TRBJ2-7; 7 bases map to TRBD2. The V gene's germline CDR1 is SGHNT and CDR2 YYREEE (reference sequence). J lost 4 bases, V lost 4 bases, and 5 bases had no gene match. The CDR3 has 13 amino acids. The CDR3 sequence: CASSRGTIYEQYF. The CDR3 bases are TGTGCCAGCAGCCGAGGGACTATTTACGAGCAGTACTTC.

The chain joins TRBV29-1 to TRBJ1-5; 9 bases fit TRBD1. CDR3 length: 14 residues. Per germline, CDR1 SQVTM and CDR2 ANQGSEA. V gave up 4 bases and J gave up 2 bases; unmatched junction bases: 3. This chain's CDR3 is CSVGTGDGNQPQHF. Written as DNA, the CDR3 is TGCAGCGTTGGGACAGGGGATGGCAATCAGCCCCAGCATTTT.

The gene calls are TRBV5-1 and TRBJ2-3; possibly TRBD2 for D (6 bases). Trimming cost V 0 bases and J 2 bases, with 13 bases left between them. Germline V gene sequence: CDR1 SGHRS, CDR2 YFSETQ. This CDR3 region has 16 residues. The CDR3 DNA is TGCGCCAGCAGCTTGGAGGGCGGGGTTTACACAGATACGCAGTATTTT. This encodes CASSLEGGVYTDTQYF.

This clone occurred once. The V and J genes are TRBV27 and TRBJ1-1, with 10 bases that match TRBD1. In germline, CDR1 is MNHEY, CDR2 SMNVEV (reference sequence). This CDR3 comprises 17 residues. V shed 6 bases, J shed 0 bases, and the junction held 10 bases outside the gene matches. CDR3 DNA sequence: TGTGCCAGCAGGCCCGGGACAGGGGTTTCTTTGAACACTGAAGCTTTCTTT. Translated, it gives CASRPGTGVSLNTEAFF.

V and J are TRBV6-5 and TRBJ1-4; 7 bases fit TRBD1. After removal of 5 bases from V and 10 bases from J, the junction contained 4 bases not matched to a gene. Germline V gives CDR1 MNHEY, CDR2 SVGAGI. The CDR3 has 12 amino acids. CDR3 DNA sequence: TGTGCCAGCAGTCGACAGGGACGAAAACTGTTTTTT. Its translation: CASSRQGRKLFF.

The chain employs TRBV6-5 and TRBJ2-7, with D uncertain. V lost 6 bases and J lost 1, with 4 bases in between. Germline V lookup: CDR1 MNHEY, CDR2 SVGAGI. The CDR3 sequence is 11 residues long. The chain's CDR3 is CASRLSYEQYF. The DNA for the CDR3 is TGTGCCAGCAGGCTATCCTACGAGCAGTACTTC.